These 14 T cell receptor beta chains originate from one sample sequenced in a study of blood T cell repertoires in COVID-19. Profiling relied on immunoSEQ multiplex PCR, and the TCRdb table lists in-frame clones only, not all of them. The sample contains 130,000 or so clones, just under 85% of which appear only once. The specimen was PBMCs or T cells enriched from blood (not recorded which). Every receptor here comes from a man over 45 who had recovered from COVID-19.

The chain links TRBV5-4 to TRBJ2-5; D is possibly TRBD2 (7 bases). The CDR3 runs 14 residues. V dropped 6 bases and J dropped 5 bases, with 17 bases sitting between them. Germline V gene sequence: CDR1 SGHNT, CDR2 YYREEE (reference sequence). CDR3 in DNA: TGTGCCAGCACCCCCGAGCCGGGGGGCGAGACCCAGTACTTC. Residues: CASTPEPGGETQYF.

CDR3 loop: CASSLDSGGYNEQFF. The CDR3, as DNA: TGCGCCAGCAGCTTGGACTCGGGAGGCTACAATGAGCAGTTCTTC. This sequence joins TRBV5-1 and TRBJ2-1; TRBD2 agrees at 7 bases. The ends lost 0 bases at V and 3 bases at J; junction bases unmatched: 3. Germline V gene data show CDR1 as SGHRS and CDR2 as YFSETQ. This CDR3 comprises 15 residues.

This rearrangement joins TRBV9 to TRBJ1-2; 9 bases line up with TRBD1. Germline trimming cut 2 bases from V and 3 bases from J; bases unmatched to any gene: 2. Germline-derived CDR1 and CDR2 are SGDLS and YYNGEE. There are 14 residues in the CDR3. In DNA, the CDR3 is TGTGCCAGCAGCGTCGACAGGGGGGACTATGGCTACACCTTC. Protein: CASSVDRGDYGYTF. Filled out from reference TRBV9 and TRBJ1-2, the complete variable domain reads DSGVTQTPKHLITATGQRVTLRCSPRSGDLSVYWYQQSLDQGLQFLIQYYNGEERAKGNILERFSAQQFPDLHSELNLSSLELGDSALYFCASSVDRGDYGYTFGSGTRLTVV.

The J gene is TRBJ2-7, the V gene TRBV27; 8 bases match TRBD1. The trim removed 0 bases at V and 3 bases at J, leaving 7 bases unmatched. Germline CDR1 MNHEY, CDR2 SMNVEV (reference sequence). The length of the CDR3 is 16 residues. The CDR3 spells CASSLSGDRFGYEQYF. The CDR3 nucleotides are TGTGCCAGCAGTTTATCGGGGGACAGGTTTGGCTACGAGCAGTACTTC.

This clone has a handful of counts. The chain is built from TRBV9 and TRBJ2-7, with D possibly being TRBD1 (5 bases). This CDR3 has 12 amino acids. V was shortened by 6 bases and J by 3 bases, with 10 bases between the two germline ends. Germline V lookup: CDR1 SGDLS, CDR2 YYNGEE. The CDR3 nucleotides are TGTGCCAGCATGGACACCGTCTACGAGCAGTACTTC. Protein product: CASMDTVYEQYF. Supplemented by reference TRBV9 and TRBJ2-7, the full variable domain reads DSGVTQTPKHLITATGQRVTLRCSPRSGDLSVYWYQQSLDQGLQFLIQYYNGEERAKGNILERFSAQQFPDLHSELNLSSLELGDSALYFCASMDTVYEQYFGPGTRLTVT.

The gene calls are TRBV29-1 and TRBJ1-4; 7 nucleotides line up with TRBD1. CDR3 length: 10 residues. V was clipped by 7 bases and J by 12 bases; unmatched bases: 5. Germline-derived CDR1 and CDR2 are SQVTM and ANQGSEA. The CDR3, as DNA: TGCAGCGCTGGACAGGCGGAACTGTTTTTT. It is translated as CSAGQAELFF.

This chain links TRBV5-1 with TRBJ2-1, with 7 nucleotides matching TRBD2. Germline V gene data show CDR1 as SGHRS and CDR2 as YFSETQ. V lost 0 bases to trimming and J lost 2 bases; unmatched junction nucleotides: 5. CDR3 size: 16 residues. The CDR3 DNA reads TGCGCCAGCAGCTTGGATTCGGGGGGTGCCTACAATGAGCAGTTCTTC. This codes for CASSLDSGGAYNEQFF. Looking up the rest from reference TRBV5-1 and TRBJ2-1 gives the full variable domain: KAGVTQTPRYLIKTRGQQVTLSCSPISGHRSVSWYQQTPGQGLQFLFEYFSETQRNKGNFPGRFSGRQFSNSRSEMNVSTLELGDSALYLCASSLDSGGAYNEQFFGPGTRLTVL.

This chain links TRBV7-3 with TRBJ1-1; D possibly corresponds to TRBD1 (6 bases). The CDR3 runs to 13 residues. Germline V gives CDR1 SGHTA, CDR2 FQGTGA. With 7 bases removed from V and 2 bases from J, the gap between germline ends came to 11 bases. As DNA, the CDR3 is TGTGCCAGCAAGTTGGACAGTAACACTGAAGCTTTCTTT. Protein: CASKLDSNTEAFF.

The J gene is TRBJ2-3, the V gene TRBV7-3, with 7 positions matching TRBD1. This CDR3 spans 15 amino acids. The V gene's germline CDR1 is SGHTA and CDR2 FQGTGA. V gave up 7 bases and J gave up 3 bases; unmatched junction bases: 10. CDR3 loop: CASKRQGVGTDTQYF. Written as DNA, the CDR3 is TGTGCCAGCAAACGACAGGGAGTGGGTACAGATACGCAGTATTTT.

The V gene is TRBV10-2, the J gene TRBJ1-2; TRBD1 matches 12 bases. The V gene end was trimmed by 1 base and the J gene end by 7 bases; junction bases not matched to a gene: 7. The CDR3 contains 16 residues. The germline gives CDR1 WSHSY, CDR2 SAAADI. Here the CDR3 DNA reads TGCGCCAGCAGTGAGTTCGGGACAGGGGGCGCGGCTGGCTACACCTTC. This encodes CASSEFGTGGAAGYTF.

The chain has TRBV30 and TRBJ2-7, with 11 positions matching TRBD1. Germline loops: CDR1 GTSNPN, CDR2 SVGIG (reference sequence). Germline trimming cut 6 bases from V and 7 bases from J; bases unmatched to any gene: 8. The CDR3 covers 13 residues. CDR3 nucleotides: TGTGCCTGTTCCTGGGACAGGGGGAGAGAGCAGTACTTC. Amino acid sequence: CACSWDRGREQYF. Together with reference TRBV30 and TRBJ2-7, the CDR3 gives the full variable domain: SQTIHQWPATLVQPVGSPLSLECTVEGTSNPNLYWYRQAAGRGLQLLFYSVGIGQISSEVPQNLSASRPQDRQFILSSKKLLLSDSGFYLCACSWDRGREQYFGPGTRLTVT.

The rearrangement links TRBV19 to TRBJ1-2; no clear D gene. V was trimmed by 4 bases and J by 0 bases, leaving 9 bases between them. The CDR3 loop spans 14 amino acids. In germline, CDR1 is LNHDA, CDR2 SQIVND (reference sequence). CDR3 loop: CASSTSIANYGYTF. Here the CDR3 DNA reads TGTGCCAGTAGTACCTCAATAGCTAACTATGGCTACACCTTC.

The rearrangement uses TRBV5-1 and TRBJ1-3, with TRBD1 matching 7 bases. This CDR3 is 16 amino acids long. Trimming cost V 4 bases and J 2 bases; bases outside gene matches: 9. Germline CDR1 reads SGHRS; CDR2 reads YFSETQ. DNA for the CDR3: TGCGCCAGCAGCGCCGGACAGGCGTCGACTGGAAACACCATATATTTT. It translates to CASSAGQASTGNTIYF.

The V call is TRBV5-1, the J call TRBJ1-6; no definite D call. Germline V gene sequence: CDR1 SGHRS, CDR2 YFSETQ. V was trimmed by 6 bases and J by 4 bases, leaving 11 bases between them. This CDR3 has 14 residues. CDR3 loop: CASKTANYNSPLHF. CDR3 DNA sequence: TGCGCCAGCAAAACAGCTAATTATAATTCACCCCTCCACTTT. Full variable domain (remainder filled in from reference TRBV5-1 and TRBJ1-6): KAGVTQTPRYLIKTRGQQVTLSCSPISGHRSVSWYQQTPGQGLQFLFEYFSETQRNKGNFPGRFSGRQFSNSRSEMNVSTLELGDSALYLCASKTANYNSPLHFGNGTRLTVT.